This T cell receptor beta chain is from a study of shared clonotypes between healthy human individuals. Trimming left V 3 bases short and J 1 base short, with 15 bases between. The CDR3 extends over 16 amino acids. The germline V gene has CDR1 SEHNR and CDR2 FQNEAQ (reference sequence). Genomic DNA from each subset was divided evenly over several immunoSEQ plates. The protocol was immunoSEQ multiplex PCR, while the TCRdb copy is restricted to in-frame clones and leaves out a portion. The sample has about 2 million clones, around 95% seen once. This receptor was identified in a young man in good health. The genes are TRBV7-9 and TRBJ1-2; TRBD1 might be the D (5 bases). The sample taken for sequencing was naive CD4+ T cells sorted from blood. Regarding subset: CD45RA+ positively selected. CDR3 DNA: TGTGCCAGCAGCTTGGGGCTTCTTCGTCATAACTATGGCTACACCTTC. This sequence encodes CASSLGLLRHNYGYTF.